This T cell receptor beta chain emerged from a study of T-cell reconstitution after alpha-beta-depleted transplantation in children. Trimming removed 1 base from V and 7 bases from J, with 8 bases in between. Germline-derived CDR1 and CDR2 are MNHEY and SMNVEV (reference sequence). This CDR3 is built from 14 residues. During its preparation, the TCRbeta library received unique molecular identifiers. TCRdb independently ran MiXCR on the PCR reads; one entry per CDR3 protein. The sample includes 350,000 to 450,000 distinct CDR3 sequences, less than 15% of them seen just once. The rearrangement links TRBV27 to TRBJ1-6, with D unresolved. This receptor was obtained from a human donor who donated a stem cell graft to a child with Fanconi anemia. The sample consisted of PBMCs, taken from the stem cell graft. The CDR3 coding sequence is TGTGCCAGCAGTTTATACGGGTTGAATTCACCCCTCCACTTT. This gives the protein CASSLYGLNSPLHF.